The 5 T cell receptor beta chains in this list originate from one sample, sequenced in a study of T-cell memory formation after mild COVID-19. TCRdb reprocessed the 5' RACE reads via MiXCR and lists one record per CDR3 protein. This table has about 270,000 distinct CDR3 sequences, roughly 17% appearing once. Sequencing input: PBMCs or a T cell subset sorted from them (not recorded which). The receptors stem from a man younger than 30 who had mild COVID-19 (a few samples of this study predate the infection). Cell type and time point are not known.

The chain carries TRBV7-9 and TRBJ1-5, with D unclear. The CDR3 runs to 13 residues. Trimming took off 5 bases at V and 6 bases at J, with 11 bases between the two ends. From germline, CDR1 is SEHNR and CDR2 FQNEAQ (reference sequence). The CDR3 region is CASSPGLGQPQHF. CDR3 bases: TGTGCCAGCAGCCCGGGTCTTGGTCAGCCCCAGCATTTT. The variable domain in full, completed from reference TRBV7-9 and TRBJ1-5, reads DTGVSQNPRHKITKRGQNVTFRCDPISEHNRLYWYRQTLGQGPEFLTYFQNEAQLEKSRLLSDRFSAERPKGSFSTLEIQRTEQGDSAMYLCASSPGLGQPQHFGDGTRLSIL.

The table lists this clonotype with a few counts. This chain uses TRBV18 with TRBJ2-5; D possibly corresponds to TRBD1 (5 bases). Germline CDR1 and CDR2: KGHSH and LQKENI. The CDR3 covers 14 residues. V was pared by 0 bases and J by 5 bases, with 10 bases between. In DNA, the CDR3 is TGTGCCAGCTCACCACCGGCAGGGTACGAGACCCAGTACTTC. It yields the protein CASSPPAGYETQYF.

This clonotype came up a few times. V gene TRBV4-2 combines with J gene TRBJ2-1; weak D call: TRBD2 (5 bases). The CDR3 is 12 amino acids. The V gene lost 4 bases and the J gene lost 9 bases, with 10 bases spanning the gap. The V gene's germline CDR1 is LGHNA and CDR2 YNFKEQ. CDR3 loop: CASSPAGGEQFF. For the CDR3, the DNA is TGTGCCAGCAGCCCCGCGGGTGGTGAGCAGTTCTTC.

CDR3 bases: TGTGCCAGCAGCGTAAGGTATCCAGATACGCAGTATTTT. The encoded protein is CASSVRYPDTQYF. The chain recombines TRBV9 with TRBJ2-3; D not certain. This CDR3 has 13 residues. V lost 1 base, J lost 4 bases, and 7 bases lay in between. Germline V gives CDR1 SGDLS, CDR2 YYNGEE.

This chain connects TRBV11-1 to TRBJ2-1; the D gene could be TRBD1 or TRBD2 (6 bases each). Germline V gene sequence: CDR1 SGHAT, CDR2 FQDESV (reference sequence). Trimming cost V 4 bases and J 12 bases, with 25 bases left between them. This CDR3 region has 16 residues. The CDR3 bases are TGTGCCAGCAGCTCCCCCCAGGGGACTGGGCTAGAGGGGCAGTTCTTC. This translates into CASSSPQGTGLEGQFF.